This TCR beta chain came from a study of cytomegalovirus exposure and HLA in healthy donors. Researchers ran the PCR with 60 Vbeta and 13 Jbeta primers. Only in-frame clones appear in the TCRdb table, and some are missing; sequencing was by immunoSEQ multiplex PCR. The table shows more than 150,000 clones, with about 90% occurring only once. For this clone: Its antigen is unknown.

Notes on the study in general: Most TCR beta V segments were productive about 87% or about 30% of the time in an earlier analysis. The study reported that TCR beta sequences accurately predicted HLA-A and HLA-B alleles in most subjects. Later on, a genetic analysis was performed. It linked a missense variant in DCLRE1C with V- and J-gene trimming of TCR beta. Immune exposure was documented only through CMV serostatus.

Germline values: CDR1 PRHDT, CDR2 FYEKMQ (reference sequence). With V trimmed by 5 bases and J by 1 base, 6 bases remained unmatched. The CDR3 has 15 residues. The chain employs TRBV13 and TRBJ1-2, with 8 positions matching TRBD1. The receptor's source is a girl under three years old in good health and CMV-seronegative. Input material: PBMCs. In DNA, the CDR3 is TGTGCCAGCAGCCATGGGACAGGTTTTAACTATGGCTACACCTTC. Its translation is CASSHGTGFNYGYTF.